Shown below are 15 T cell receptor beta chains from a single sample sequenced in a study of post-analysis software for immune sequencing data. Unique-molecular-identifier-tagged TCR beta cDNA libraries were used. A single record per CDR3 protein comes from TCRdb applying MiXCR to the PCR reads. The sample has about 430,000 distinct CDR3 sequences, about 40% seen once. Study findings and constraints: Included in a set of five TRBV segments more frequent in patients than controls were TRBV5-6, TRBV5-1 and TRBV20-1.

Their cognate antigens are unknown. The sequenced material came from blood. The receptors come from a girl aged 2-15 years with multiple sclerosis.

This clonotype was observed a handful of times. This chain joins TRBV28 and TRBJ1-5; 9 positions agree with TRBD1. This CDR3 has 14 residues. Unmatched junction bases numbered 5, after V lost 5 bases and J lost 6 bases. The V gene's germline CDR1 is MDHEN and CDR2 SYDVKM. The CDR3 sequence: CASSQQGASQPQHF. In DNA, the CDR3 is TGTGCCAGCAGTCAACAGGGGGCCAGTCAGCCCCAGCATTTT. Looking up the rest from reference TRBV28 and TRBJ1-5 gives the full variable domain: DVKVTQSSRYLVKRTGEKVFLECVQDMDHENMFWYRQDPGLGLRLIYFSYDVKMKEKGDIPEGYSVSREKKERFSLILESASTNQTSMYLCASSQQGASQPQHFGDGTRLSIL.

The chain links TRBV4-1 to TRBJ2-7; 13 bases agree with TRBD2. The CDR3 length is 19 residues. Germline values: CDR1 MGHRA, CDR2 YSYEKL. V dropped 0 bases and J dropped 4; count of bases not matched to a gene: 12. CDR3 loop: CASSQDYARLAGGGYEQYF. DNA for the CDR3: TGCGCCAGCAGCCAAGATTACGCCCGACTAGCGGGGGGAGGATACGAGCAGTACTTC.

This clonotype was seen only a few times. V usage is TRBV20-1 and J usage is TRBJ1-1; D perhaps matches TRBD1 (6 bases). This CDR3 comprises 12 residues. Germline V gives CDR1 DFQATT, CDR2 SNEGSKA (reference sequence). V was trimmed by 3 bases and J by 5 bases, leaving 10 bases between them. The CDR3 DNA reads TGCAGTGCTAGGGACAGTTGGACTGAAGCTTTCTTT. It yields the protein CSARDSWTEAFF.

This clonotype appeared a few times. The chain recombines TRBV7-9 with TRBJ2-6; D is uncertain. The CDR3 has 19 residues. Per germline, CDR1 SEHNR and CDR2 FQNEAQ (reference sequence). V shed 7 bases and J shed 2 bases, with 24 bases lying between them. CDR3 nucleotide sequence: TGTGCCAGCACCCAGGTCCCAGCGCGAACCTCCCCTGGGGCCAACGTCCTGACTTTC. It codes for CASTQVPARTSPGANVLTF.

V gene TRBV7-3 combines with J gene TRBJ2-1; 8 nucleotides agree with TRBD2. The V gene end was trimmed by 5 bases and the J gene end by 6 bases; junction bases not matched to a gene: 12. Germline CDR1 and CDR2: SGHTA and FQGTGA. The CDR3 contains 16 residues. CDR3 residues: CASSPNIAGTFNEQFF. The CDR3 DNA follows: TGTGCCAGCAGCCCAAATATAGCGGGAACGTTCAATGAGCAGTTCTTC.

This clonotype appeared a few times. V gene TRBV12-3 or TRBV12-4 combines with J gene TRBJ2-1; no reliable D call. V was shortened by 6 bases and J by 8 bases, with 14 bases between the two germline ends. The CDR3 runs to 13 residues. Here the CDR3 reads CASSHVPFDEQFF. In DNA form, the CDR3 reads TGTGCCAGCAGCCACGTTCCTTTCGATGAGCAGTTCTTC.

CDR3 sequence: CAISEIRDGSYEQYF. DNA of the CDR3: TGTGCCATCAGTGAAATCCGGGACGGTAGCTACGAGCAGTACTTC. The chain employs TRBV10-3 and TRBJ2-7, with D perhaps assigned TRBD1 or TRBD2 (5 bases each). CDR3 size: 15 residues. Germline CDR1 is ENHRY and CDR2 is SYGVKD. Deletions cut 3 bases from V and 3 bases from J, with 15 bases between.

The rearrangement uses TRBV5-1 and TRBJ2-5; D perhaps matches TRBD1 (6 bases). V was shortened by 1 base and J by 0 bases, with 13 bases between the two germline ends. The CDR3 has 16 residues. The V gene's germline CDR1 is SGHRS and CDR2 YFSETQ. The CDR3 nucleotides are TGCGCCAGCAGCTTGATGGACAGAGTTAACCAAGAGACCCAGTACTTC. This sequence encodes CASSLMDRVNQETQYF. Full variable domain (outside the CDR3, taken from reference TRBV5-1 and TRBJ2-5): KAGVTQTPRYLIKTRGQQVTLSCSPISGHRSVSWYQQTPGQGLQFLFEYFSETQRNKGNFPGRFSGRQFSNSRSEMNVSTLELGDSALYLCASSLMDRVNQETQYFGPGTRLLVL.

This chain joins TRBV29-1 and TRBJ1-5; tentative D call: TRBD1 (6 bases). Per germline, CDR1 SQVTM and CDR2 ANQGSEA. V was trimmed by 1 base and J by 0 bases, leaving 10 bases between them. The CDR3 is 15 residues long. CDR3 sequence reads: CSVEATGTSNQPQHF. As DNA, the CDR3 is TGCAGCGTTGAAGCCACAGGGACTAGCAATCAGCCCCAGCATTTT. The variable domain in full, with the rest retrieved from reference TRBV29-1 and TRBJ1-5, is SAVISQKPSRDICQRGTSLTIQCQVDSQVTMMFWYRQQPGQSLTLIATANQGSEATYESGFVIDKFPISRPNLTFSTLTVSNMSPEDSSIYLCSVEATGTSNQPQHFGDGTRLSIL.

The chain employs TRBV2 and TRBJ2-2, with D possibly matching TRBD2 (6 bases). V lost 7 bases and J lost 5, with 14 bases in between. This CDR3 spans 14 amino acids. Germline assignment: CDR1 SNHLY and CDR2 FYNNEI. CDR3 residues: CASKETRDTGELFF. The DNA of the CDR3 is TGTGCCAGCAAGGAGACTAGAGATACCGGGGAGCTGTTTTTT.

A few counts support this clonotype. The V call is TRBV3-1, the J call TRBJ2-7; a possible D gene is TRBD1 (6 bases). This CDR3 region has 17 residues. CDR1 LGHDT and CDR2 YNNKEL come from the germline V gene (reference sequence). Trimming took 4 bases from V and 1 from J, leaving 20 bases between them. CDR3 loop: CASSPEPTGATSYEQYF. DNA of the CDR3: TGTGCCAGCAGCCCTGAACCGACAGGCGCGACGTCCTACGAGCAGTACTTC.

The rearrangement uses TRBV27 and TRBJ1-2; maybe TRBD1 (6 bases). Germline loops: CDR1 MNHEY, CDR2 SMNVEV (reference sequence). The V gene lost 6 bases and the J gene lost 0 bases, with 14 bases spanning the gap. The CDR3 has 15 amino acids. CDR3 amino acids: CASSVEDRTNYGYTF. The DNA for the CDR3 is TGTGCCAGCAGCGTAGAGGACAGAACTAACTATGGCTACACCTTC.

This clonotype was detected a few times. The chain recombines TRBV7-9 with TRBJ2-3; 7 bases align to TRBD1. V lost 4 bases and J lost 0; bases outside the gene matches: 4. This CDR3 comprises 15 residues. Germline-derived CDR1 and CDR2 are SEHNR and FQNEAQ (reference sequence). The CDR3 DNA is TGTGCCAGCAGCTGGGACAGTACTAGCACAGATACGCAGTATTTT. This translates into CASSWDSTSTDTQYF. The full variable domain, its missing parts supplied by reference TRBV7-9 and TRBJ2-3, is DTGVSQNPRHKITKRGQNVTFRCDPISEHNRLYWYRQTLGQGPEFLTYFQNEAQLEKSRLLSDRFSAERPKGSFSTLEIQRTEQGDSAMYLCASSWDSTSTDTQYFGPGTRLTVL.

In its sample, this clonotype was seen a few times. The genes are TRBV20-1 and TRBJ2-5, with TRBD1 matching 8 bases. The CDR3 covers 14 residues. V was clipped by 5 bases and J by 2 bases; unmatched bases: 7. Germline assignment: CDR1 DFQATT and CDR2 SNEGSKA (reference sequence). The CDR3 is CSASDRGRQETQYF. The CDR3 nucleotides are TGCAGTGCTTCCGACAGGGGACGGCAAGAGACCCAGTACTTC.

V gene TRBV20-1 combines with J gene TRBJ2-1, with 8 bases aligning to TRBD2. This CDR3 is built from 15 residues. Germline loops: CDR1 DFQATT, CDR2 SNEGSKA (reference sequence). V dropped 5 bases and J dropped 2; count of bases not matched to a gene: 8. The CDR3 reads CSASVAGRTYNEQFF. The CDR3 bases are TGCAGTGCTTCTGTAGCGGGAAGGACCTACAATGAGCAGTTCTTC.